The 27 T cell receptor beta chains reported below all come from one sample, sequenced in a study of blood T cell repertoires in COVID-19 (dated by TCRdb to 2018 to 2021). Receptor amplification or capture employed the immunoSEQ multiplex PCR assay. TCRdb obtained this table from immuneACCESS and retained in-frame rearrangements with V and J assigned. These tables miss some clones; where compared with another copy, unresolved V genes account for less than half of the shortfall, and the remainder is unexplained. The sample table holds 280,000 or so clones, of which over 75% were seen once. 9% to 9.5% of the sample belongs to the ten largest clones. Input material: peripheral blood. All receptors derive from a man aged 18 to 35 with active or convalescent COVID-19.

The chain combines TRBV15 with TRBJ1-5; TRBD1 is a possible D gene (5 bases). This CDR3 has 13 amino acids. CDR1 is LNHNV, CDR2 YYDKDF, per germline (reference sequence). V gave up 4 bases and J gave up 4 bases, with 8 bases separating them. The CDR3 DNA follows: TGTGCCACCAGCAATGCAGGGAATCAGCCCCAGCATTTT. It translates to CATSNAGNQPQHF.

The rearrangement links TRBV5-4 to TRBJ2-1; 7 nucleotides match TRBD1. This CDR3 region has 13 residues. J lost 7 bases, V lost 4 bases, and 5 bases had no gene match. The germline V gene has CDR1 SGHNT and CDR2 YYREEE (reference sequence). CDR3 protein: CASSIRQGNEQFF. CDR3 nucleotides: TGTGCCAGCAGCATAAGACAGGGTAATGAGCAGTTCTTC.

The CDR3 nucleotides are TGTGCCAGCAGCTCTACAGCCCCGGGGACAGGGAGCGACGAGCAGTACTTC. It is translated as CASSSTAPGTGSDEQYF. This chain joins TRBV7-6 and TRBJ2-7, with TRBD1 matching over 9 bases. The J segment lost 5 bases and the V segment lost 4 bases, leaving 15 bases of the junction unmatched. There are 17 residues in the CDR3. Germline loops: CDR1 SGHVS, CDR2 FNYEAQ.

The chain employs TRBV29-1 and TRBJ2-7; tentatively, D is TRBD1 (6 bases). The length of the CDR3 is 14 residues. V was cut by 4 bases and J by 2 bases, with 15 bases left in between. Per the germline V gene, CDR1 is SQVTM and CDR2 is ANQGSEA. CDR3 sequence (DNA): TGCAGCGTTGTCCAAGGCGGACAGACCTACGAGCAGTACTTC. It encodes CSVVQGGQTYEQYF.

The V call is TRBV2, the J call TRBJ2-5, with 8 bases aligning to TRBD2. The CDR3 runs to 15 residues. Germline V gene sequence: CDR1 SNHLY, CDR2 FYNNEI. V shed 4 bases, J shed 2 bases, and the junction held 6 bases outside the gene matches. As DNA, the CDR3 is TGTGCCAGCAGTGTGGAAGCGGGGGAGCAAGAGACCCAGTACTTC. Residues: CASSVEAGEQETQYF.

This clone has more than one count but fewer than ten. The chain uses TRBV19 and TRBJ1-3; no clear D. In germline, CDR1 is LNHDA, CDR2 SQIVND (reference sequence). This CDR3 is built from 16 residues. Trimming removed 5 bases at V and 0 bases at J, with 14 bases between. Here the CDR3 reads CASSVLLGSSGNTIYF. The DNA of the CDR3 is TGTGCCAGTAGTGTTCTACTGGGCAGCTCTGGAAACACCATATATTTT.

The chain uses TRBV4-1 and TRBJ1-4; TRBD1 agrees at 7 bases. The junction had 8 bases not matched to a gene; V was cut back by 4 bases and J by 6 bases. In germline, CDR1 is MGHRA, CDR2 YSYEKL. This CDR3 spans 15 amino acids. In DNA, the CDR3 is TGCGCCAGCAGCCGGGTAGACAGGGAGCATGAAAAACTGTTTTTT. Its protein is CASSRVDREHEKLFF.

This sequence joins TRBV10-1 and TRBJ1-1; a possible D gene is TRBD1 (5 bases). The CDR3 sequence is 10 residues long. Trimming took off 10 bases at V and 11 bases at J, with 14 bases between the two ends. Germline CDR1 WNHNN, CDR2 SYGVQD (reference sequence). CDR3 in DNA: TGCGCCATCAACGGGGGGGAGGCTTTCTTT. Translating gives CAINGGEAFF.

The V gene is TRBV21-1, the J gene TRBJ1-5; the D segment call TRBD1 is taken from the table without a DNA check. TRBV21-1 has pseudogene status. The CDR3 is 18 residues long. CDR3 in amino acids: CASSKSTEQEKNNQPQHF. The CDR3 DNA reads as TGTGCCAGCAGCAAATCTACGGAACAGGAGAAGAACAATCAGCCCCAGCATTTT.

Points on this clone: This sample includes further DNA sequences coding for the same CDR3. This sequence joins TRBV19 and TRBJ2-7, with 11 bases aligning to TRBD1. The V gene end was trimmed by 3 bases and the J gene end by 2 bases; junction bases not matched to a gene: 3. This CDR3 spans 15 amino acids. Germline assignment: CDR1 LNHDA and CDR2 SQIVND (reference sequence). The CDR3 DNA sequence: TGTGCCAGTAGTATTGCGGGACAGGGGGCCTACGAGCAGTACTTC. Encoded protein: CASSIAGQGAYEQYF.

The chain has TRBV9 and TRBJ2-5; D unclear. Germline V gene lookup returns CDR1 SGDLS and CDR2 YYNGEE. The CDR3 contains 14 residues. The ends were cut back, 4 bases at V and 5 bases at J, with 15 bases in the middle. The DNA for the CDR3 is TGTGCCAGCAGCCCCCGGAGCGAATTGGAGACCCAGTACTTC. Translated, it gives CASSPRSELETQYF.

J is TRBJ1-5 and V is TRBV24-1; 7 positions agree with TRBD1. Trimming removed 9 bases from V and 0 bases from J; junction bases left unmatched: 1. Germline CDR1 KGHDR, CDR2 SFDVKD. The CDR3 spans 13 residues. For the CDR3, the DNA is TGTGCCACCCAGGGGGGTAGCAATCAGCCCCAGCATTTT. It yields the protein CATQGGSNQPQHF.

This chain uses TRBV4-3 with TRBJ2-3, with 8 bases fitting TRBD2. The CDR3 is 14 amino acids. Germline trimming cut 7 bases from V and 3 bases from J; bases unmatched to any gene: 6. The germline gives CDR1 LGHNA, CDR2 YSLEER. The DNA for the CDR3 is TGCGCCAGCAACCGGGGGGGCCAGACAGATACGCAGTATTTT. The encoded protein is CASNRGGQTDTQYF.

This rearrangement joins TRBV24-1 to TRBJ2-3, with D tentatively TRBD2 (6 bases). CDR1 and CDR2 from the germline V gene are KGHDR and SFDVKD. The CDR3 extends over 15 amino acids. V shed 10 bases and J shed 6 bases, with 22 bases lying between them. CDR3: CATSPGGDLTDTQYF. CDR3 in DNA: TGTGCCACGAGTCCCGGCGGGGATTTGACGGATACGCAGTATTTT.

The J gene is TRBJ1-1, the V gene TRBV2; D is unclear. This CDR3 contains 13 residues. Germline V gene sequence: CDR1 SNHLY, CDR2 FYNNEI. V was pared by 1 base and J by 6 bases, with 9 bases between. This chain's CDR3 is CASSEGGRAEAFF. CDR3 coding DNA: TGTGCCAGCAGTGAAGGTGGCCGGGCTGAAGCTTTCTTT.

The chain couples TRBV6-5 to TRBJ1-1, with TRBD1 matching over 7 bases. Trimming took 8 bases from V and 2 from J; bases not matched to a gene: 2. Germline loops: CDR1 MNHEY, CDR2 SVGAGI. This CDR3 contains 12 residues. The CDR3 region has the DNA TGTGCCAGCCACAGGGGTAACACTGAAGCTTTCTTT. This translates into CASHRGNTEAFF.

The chain is built from TRBV7-9 and TRBJ1-2; D call uncertain. This CDR3 is 13 amino acids long. Germline V gene sequence: CDR1 SEHNR, CDR2 FQNEAQ (reference sequence). Trimming removed 1 base at V and 5 bases at J, with 8 bases between. CDR3 amino acids: CASSLEKLYGYTF. The CDR3 DNA sequence: TGTGCCAGCAGCTTAGAGAAACTGTATGGCTACACCTTC.

This clone was picked up one time. DNA for the CDR3: TGTGCCACCAGTGATTTAGACTCCGGCGGGGCAGATACGCAGTATTTT. This encodes CATSDLDSGGADTQYF. The chain couples TRBV24-1 to TRBJ2-3; possible D gene TRBD2, 6 bases. V lost 1 base and J lost 4, with 14 bases in between. This CDR3 contains 16 residues. CDR1 and CDR2 from the germline V gene are KGHDR and SFDVKD.

The rearrangement links TRBV4-3 to TRBJ1-3; no reliable D call. The germline V gene encodes CDR1 LGHNA and CDR2 YSLEER. This CDR3 has 13 residues. V shed 3 bases and J shed 4 bases, with 7 bases lying between them. The CDR3 here is CASSQVLGNTIYF. For the CDR3, the DNA is TGCGCCAGCAGCCAGGTACTGGGAAACACCATATATTTT.

The chain couples TRBV7-6 to TRBJ2-5; D remains unclear. This CDR3 is built from 15 residues. V lost 1 base and J 5 bases, leaving 14 bases between the germline ends. CDR1 is SGHVS, CDR2 FNYEAQ, per germline. CDR3 sequence reads: CASSLEIGYRETQYF. Here the CDR3 DNA reads TGTGCCAGCAGCTTAGAAATCGGGTACCGGGAGACCCAGTACTTC.

The chain uses TRBV6-5 and TRBJ1-5; D call uncertain. The V gene's germline CDR1 is MNHEY and CDR2 SVGAGI. This CDR3 contains 14 residues. Trimming stripped 5 bases from V and 1 base from J, with 9 bases between. The CDR3 sequence is CASSPDLSNQPQHF. The CDR3 nucleotides are TGTGCCAGCAGTCCGGACTTAAGCAATCAGCCCCAGCATTTT.

The chain is built from TRBV9 and TRBJ2-1; a possible D gene is TRBD1 (5 bases). Germline V gene lookup returns CDR1 SGDLS and CDR2 YYNGEE. V gave up 0 bases and J gave up 5 bases, with 9 bases separating them. This CDR3 region has 14 residues. The CDR3 DNA follows: TGTGCCAGCAGCGTAGCAGGGTGGAACAATGAGCAGTTCTTC. The encoded protein is CASSVAGWNNEQFF.

This clone has just one count. The V call is TRBV11-2, the J call TRBJ1-2, with D maybe TRBD1 (5 bases). CDR3 length: 16 amino acids. Germline-derived CDR1 and CDR2 are SGHAT and FQNNGV. V was cut by 5 bases and J by 1 base, with 17 bases left in between. The CDR3 loop reads CASSPLMGPLNYGYTF. DNA of the CDR3: TGTGCCAGCAGCCCGCTAATGGGGCCGCTTAACTATGGCTACACCTTC.

The V and J genes are TRBV25-1 and TRBJ1-2, with 10 bases lining up with TRBD1. This CDR3 comprises 15 residues. The junction had 7 bases not matched to a gene; V was cut back by 6 bases and J by 3 bases. Germline CDR1 reads MGHDK; CDR2 reads SYGVNS. The DNA for the CDR3 is TGTGCCAGCAGGGAGGACAGGGGGAATCACTATGGCTACACCTTC. Translated, it gives CASREDRGNHYGYTF.

This clone was seen only a few times. The rearrangement links TRBV15 to TRBJ1-5; no definite D call. V gave up 1 base and J gave up 5 bases, with 6 bases separating them. The CDR3 contains 13 residues. In germline, CDR1 is LNHNV, CDR2 YYDKDF (reference sequence). The CDR3 protein is CATSRGSYQPQHF. DNA for the CDR3: TGTGCCACCAGCAGAGGTTCGTATCAGCCCCAGCATTTT.

The chain recombines TRBV11-3 with TRBJ1-1, with D possibly matching TRBD1 (6 bases). The CDR3 totals 18 residues. Germline values: CDR1 SGHNT, CDR2 YENEEA. The V end was cut by 0 bases, the J end by 3 bases, with 20 bases between. Here the CDR3 DNA reads TGTGCCAGCAGCTTAGATCTAAGGTCCACAGGGCCGCACACTGAAGCTTTCTTT. This codes for CASSLDLRSTGPHTEAFF.

The rearrangement uses TRBV5-8 and TRBJ2-2; 8 positions match TRBD1. The V gene's germline CDR1 is SGHTS and CDR2 YDEGEE. V gave up 2 bases and J gave up 0 bases; unmatched junction bases: 3. This CDR3 spans 16 amino acids. The CDR3 spells CASSFWTGSNTGELFF. The CDR3 DNA reads as TGTGCCAGCAGCTTCTGGACAGGGTCGAACACCGGGGAGCTGTTTTTT.